This T cell receptor (beta chain) was sequenced in a study of a mutant IDH1 vaccine in newly diagnosed glioma. Study-wide background: Treated patients had a mean age of approximately 40 years and a roughly 62% male, around 38% female split. Receipt of radiotherapy, temozolomide, or both preceded the study, and most received both. Study conclusions and caveats: Pseudoprogression apparently lacked any relation to changes in top peripheral T cell clonotypes. Of the patients, around 93% had vaccine-induced immune responses.

Time point: baseline, week 1 (first vaccination visit). As for treatment: pre-vaccination baseline after standard-of-care therapy. With regard to this clone: Its target is not known.

The V end lost 7 bases, the J end lost 2 bases, and 7 bases lay between the germline ends. CDR3 length: 11 amino acids. Germline assignment: CDR1 GTSNPN and CDR2 SVGIG (reference sequence). Profiled with immunoSEQ multiplex PCR; TCRdb holds only in-frame clones, not every one. This table has about 25,000 clones, roughly 93% appearing once. The source is a man aged 35 to 55 with glioma. The rearrangement uses TRBV30 and TRBJ2-3; D is unclear. This specimen was PBMCs, taken from a glioma patient treated with radiotherapy, temozolomide or both. The CDR3 loop reads CASLITDTQYF. The CDR3 DNA sequence: TGTGCCTCACTTATCACAGATACGCAGTATTTT.